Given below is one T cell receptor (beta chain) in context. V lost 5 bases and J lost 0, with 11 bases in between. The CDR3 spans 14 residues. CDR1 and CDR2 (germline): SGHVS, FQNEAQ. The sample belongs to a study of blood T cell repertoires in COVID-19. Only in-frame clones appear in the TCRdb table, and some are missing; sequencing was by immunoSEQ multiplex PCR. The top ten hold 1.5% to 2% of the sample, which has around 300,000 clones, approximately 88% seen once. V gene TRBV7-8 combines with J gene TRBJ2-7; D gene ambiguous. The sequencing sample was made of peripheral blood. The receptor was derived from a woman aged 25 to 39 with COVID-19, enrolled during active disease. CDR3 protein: CASSPRHHSYEQYF. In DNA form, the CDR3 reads TGTGCCAGCAGCCCGAGACACCACTCCTACGAGCAGTACTTC.